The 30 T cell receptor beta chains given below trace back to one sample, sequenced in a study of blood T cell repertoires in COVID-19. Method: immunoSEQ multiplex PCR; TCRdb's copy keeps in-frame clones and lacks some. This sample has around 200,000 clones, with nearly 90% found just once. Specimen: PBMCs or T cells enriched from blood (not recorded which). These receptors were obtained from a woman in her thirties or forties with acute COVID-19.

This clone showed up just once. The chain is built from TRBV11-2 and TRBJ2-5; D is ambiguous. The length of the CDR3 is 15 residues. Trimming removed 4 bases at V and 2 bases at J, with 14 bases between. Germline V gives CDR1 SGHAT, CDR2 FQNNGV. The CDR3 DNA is TGTGCCAGCAGCTCCCGCCCGAGCGATCAAGAGACCCAGTACTTC. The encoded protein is CASSSRPSDQETQYF.

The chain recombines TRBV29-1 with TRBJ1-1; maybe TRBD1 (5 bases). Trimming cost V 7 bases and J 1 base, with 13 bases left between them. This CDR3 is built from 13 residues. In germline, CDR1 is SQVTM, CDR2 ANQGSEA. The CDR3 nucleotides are TGCAGCGCCAAAACGGGGGGGAACACTGAAGCTTTCTTT. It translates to CSAKTGGNTEAFF.

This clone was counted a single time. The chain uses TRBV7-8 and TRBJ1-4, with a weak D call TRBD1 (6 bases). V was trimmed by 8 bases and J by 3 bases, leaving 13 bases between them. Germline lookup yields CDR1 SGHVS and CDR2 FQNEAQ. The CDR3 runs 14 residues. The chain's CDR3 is CASGGGRANEKLFF. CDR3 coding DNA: TGTGCCAGCGGGGGGGGCCGGGCTAATGAAAAACTGTTTTTT.

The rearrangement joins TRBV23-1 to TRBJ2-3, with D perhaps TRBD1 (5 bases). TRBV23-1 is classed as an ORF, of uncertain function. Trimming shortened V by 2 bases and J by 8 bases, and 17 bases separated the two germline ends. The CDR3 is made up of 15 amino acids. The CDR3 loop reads CASSQEAKEQGTQYF. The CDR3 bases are TGCGCCAGCAGTCAAGAGGCTAAGGAGCAGGGTACGCAGTATTTT.

CDR3 nucleotide sequence: TGTGCCAGCAGCTTCCCGACAGGGGGCAGGGTAAACACCGGGGAGCTGTTTTTT. As protein: CASSFPTGGRVNTGELFF. V gene TRBV5-5 combines with J gene TRBJ2-2, with 10 bases lining up with TRBD1. This CDR3 is 18 amino acids long. V lost 2 bases and J lost 2; bases outside the gene matches: 9. Germline V gives CDR1 SGHKS, CDR2 YYEKEE (reference sequence).

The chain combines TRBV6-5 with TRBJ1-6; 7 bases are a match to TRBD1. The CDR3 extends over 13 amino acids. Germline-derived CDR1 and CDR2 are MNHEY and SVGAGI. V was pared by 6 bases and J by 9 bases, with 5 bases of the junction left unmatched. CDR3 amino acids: CASRRTGLSPLHF. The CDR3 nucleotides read TGTGCCAGCAGGCGGACAGGCCTTTCACCCCTCCACTTT.

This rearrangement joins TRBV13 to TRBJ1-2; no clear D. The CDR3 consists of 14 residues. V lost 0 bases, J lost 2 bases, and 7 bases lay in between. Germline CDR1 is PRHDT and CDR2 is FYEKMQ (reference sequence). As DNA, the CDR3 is TGTGCCAGCAGCTTAGGTCGGAGAAACTATGGCTACACCTTC. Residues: CASSLGRRNYGYTF. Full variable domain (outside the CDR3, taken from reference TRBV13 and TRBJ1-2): AAGVIQSPRHLIKEKRETATLKCYPIPRHDTVYWYQQGPGQDPQFLISFYEKMQSDKGSIPDRFSAQQFSDYHSELNMSSLELGDSALYFCASSLGRRNYGYTFGSGTRLTVV.

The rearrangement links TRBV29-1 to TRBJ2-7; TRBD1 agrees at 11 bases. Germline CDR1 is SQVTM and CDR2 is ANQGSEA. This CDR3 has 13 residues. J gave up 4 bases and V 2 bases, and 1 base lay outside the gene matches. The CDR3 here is CSVERDRGYEQYF. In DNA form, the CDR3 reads TGCAGCGTTGAACGGGACAGGGGGTACGAGCAGTACTTC.

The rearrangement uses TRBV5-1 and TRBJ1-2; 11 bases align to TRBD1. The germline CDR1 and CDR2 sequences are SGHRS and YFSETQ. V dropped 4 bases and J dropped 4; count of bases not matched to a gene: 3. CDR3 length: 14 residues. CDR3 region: CASSPGQGGYGYTF. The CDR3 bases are TGCGCCAGCAGCCCGGGACAGGGGGGCTATGGCTACACCTTC.

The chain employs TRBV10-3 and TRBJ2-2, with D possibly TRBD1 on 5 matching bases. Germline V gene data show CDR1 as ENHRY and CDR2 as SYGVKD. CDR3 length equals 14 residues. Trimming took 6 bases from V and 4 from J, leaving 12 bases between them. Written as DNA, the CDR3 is TGTGCCATCAGAGGGGAAAGGGGCACCGGGGAGCTGTTTTTT. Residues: CAIRGERGTGELFF.

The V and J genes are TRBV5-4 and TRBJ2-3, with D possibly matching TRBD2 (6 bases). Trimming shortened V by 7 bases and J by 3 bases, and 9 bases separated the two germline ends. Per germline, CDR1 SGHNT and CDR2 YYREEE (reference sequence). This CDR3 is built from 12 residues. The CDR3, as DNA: TGTGCCAGCTGGGAGGATACAGATACGCAGTATTTT. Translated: CASWEDTDTQYF.

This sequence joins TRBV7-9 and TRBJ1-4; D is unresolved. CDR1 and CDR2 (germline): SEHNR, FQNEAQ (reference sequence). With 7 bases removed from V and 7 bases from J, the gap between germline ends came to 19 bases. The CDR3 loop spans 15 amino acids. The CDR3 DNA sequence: TGTGCCAGCAACCGGGGAGGGCAAGGGAGTGAAAAACTGTTTTTT. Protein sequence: CASNRGGQGSEKLFF.

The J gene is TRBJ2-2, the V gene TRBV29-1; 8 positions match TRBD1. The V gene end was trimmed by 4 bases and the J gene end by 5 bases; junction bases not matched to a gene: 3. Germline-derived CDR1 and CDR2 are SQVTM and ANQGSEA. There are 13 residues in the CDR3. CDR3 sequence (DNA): TGCAGCGTTGGGGGACAGGAGACCGGGGAGCTGTTTTTT. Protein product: CSVGGQETGELFF.

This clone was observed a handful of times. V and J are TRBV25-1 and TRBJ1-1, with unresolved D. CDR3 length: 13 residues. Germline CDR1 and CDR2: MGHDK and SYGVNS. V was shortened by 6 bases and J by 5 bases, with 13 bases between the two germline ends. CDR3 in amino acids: CASRTARGTEAFF. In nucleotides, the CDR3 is TGTGCCAGCAGGACGGCCCGAGGAACTGAAGCTTTCTTT.

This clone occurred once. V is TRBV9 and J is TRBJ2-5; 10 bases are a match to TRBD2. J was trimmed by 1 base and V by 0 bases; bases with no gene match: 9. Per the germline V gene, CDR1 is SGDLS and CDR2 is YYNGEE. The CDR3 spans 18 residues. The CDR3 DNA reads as TGTGCCAGCAGCGTAGCTTCTACTAGCGGGACCTTCCAAGAGACCCAGTACTTC. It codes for CASSVASTSGTFQETQYF.

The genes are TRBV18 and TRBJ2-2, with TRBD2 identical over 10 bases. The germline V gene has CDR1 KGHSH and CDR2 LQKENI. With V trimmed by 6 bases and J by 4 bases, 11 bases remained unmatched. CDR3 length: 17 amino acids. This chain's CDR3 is CASSPGLAAVITGELFF. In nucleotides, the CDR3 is TGTGCCAGCTCCCCCGGACTAGCGGCAGTTATCACCGGGGAGCTGTTTTTT. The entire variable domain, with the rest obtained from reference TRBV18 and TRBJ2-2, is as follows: NAGVMQNPRHLVRRRGQEARLRCSPMKGHSHVYWYRQLPEEGLKFMVYLQKENIIDESGMPKERFSAEFPKEGPSILRIQQVVRGDSAAYFCASSPGLAAVITGELFFGEGSRLTVL.

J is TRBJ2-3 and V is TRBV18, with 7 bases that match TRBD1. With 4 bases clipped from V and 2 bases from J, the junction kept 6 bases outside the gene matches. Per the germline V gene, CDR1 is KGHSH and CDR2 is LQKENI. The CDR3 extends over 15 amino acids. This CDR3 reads CASSRWGQPTDTQYF. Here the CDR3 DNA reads TGTGCCAGCTCACGATGGGGACAGCCCACAGATACGCAGTATTTT.

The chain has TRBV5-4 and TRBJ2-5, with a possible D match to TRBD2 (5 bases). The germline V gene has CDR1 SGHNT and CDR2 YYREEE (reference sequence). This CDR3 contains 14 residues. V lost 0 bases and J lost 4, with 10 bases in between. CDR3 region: CASSLEFGGETQYF. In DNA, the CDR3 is TGTGCCAGCAGCTTGGAGTTCGGAGGAGAGACCCAGTACTTC.

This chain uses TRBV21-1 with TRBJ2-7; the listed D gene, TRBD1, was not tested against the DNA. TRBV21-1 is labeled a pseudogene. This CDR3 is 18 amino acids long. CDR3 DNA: TGTGCCAGCAGCGGCCGGGACAGAAACTTTTTAAGCTCCTACGAGCAGTACTTC. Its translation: CASSGRDRNFLSSYEQYF.

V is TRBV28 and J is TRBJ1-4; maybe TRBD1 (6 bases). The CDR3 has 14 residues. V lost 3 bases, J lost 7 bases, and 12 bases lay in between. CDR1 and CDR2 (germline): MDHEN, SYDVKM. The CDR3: CASSFGGGGEKLFF. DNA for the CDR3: TGTGCCAGCAGTTTCGGTGGGGGCGGTGAAAAACTGTTTTTT.

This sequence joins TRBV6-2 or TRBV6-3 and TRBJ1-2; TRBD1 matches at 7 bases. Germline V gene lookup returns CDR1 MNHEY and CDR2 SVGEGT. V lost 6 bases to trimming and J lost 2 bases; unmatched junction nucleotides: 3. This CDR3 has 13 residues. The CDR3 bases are TGTGCCAGCAGCCGGGGACAGAACTATGGCTACACCTTC. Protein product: CASSRGQNYGYTF.

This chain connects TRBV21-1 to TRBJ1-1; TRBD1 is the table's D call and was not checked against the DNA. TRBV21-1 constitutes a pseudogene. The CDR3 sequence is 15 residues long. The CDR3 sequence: CASSNVYRVRTEAFF. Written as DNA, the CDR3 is TGTGCCAGCAGCAATGTTTACAGGGTCCGCACTGAAGCTTTCTTT.

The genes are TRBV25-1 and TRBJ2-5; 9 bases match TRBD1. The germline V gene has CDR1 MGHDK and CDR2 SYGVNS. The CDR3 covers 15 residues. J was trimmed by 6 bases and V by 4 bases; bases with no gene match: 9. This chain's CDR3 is CASSVGVGQGQTQYF. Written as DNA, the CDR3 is TGTGCCAGCAGTGTAGGTGTGGGACAGGGTCAGACCCAGTACTTC.

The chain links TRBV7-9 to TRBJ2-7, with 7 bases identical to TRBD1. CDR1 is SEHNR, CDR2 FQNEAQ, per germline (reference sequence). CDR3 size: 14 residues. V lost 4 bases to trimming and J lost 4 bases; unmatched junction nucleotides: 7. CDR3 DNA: TGTGCCAGCAGCTCATACAGGGGCGGGTACGAGCAGTACTTC. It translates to CASSSYRGGYEQYF. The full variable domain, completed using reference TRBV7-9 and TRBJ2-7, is DTGVSQNPRHKITKRGQNVTFRCDPISEHNRLYWYRQTLGQGPEFLTYFQNEAQLEKSRLLSDRFSAERPKGSFSTLEIQRTEQGDSAMYLCASSSYRGGYEQYFGPGTRLTVT.

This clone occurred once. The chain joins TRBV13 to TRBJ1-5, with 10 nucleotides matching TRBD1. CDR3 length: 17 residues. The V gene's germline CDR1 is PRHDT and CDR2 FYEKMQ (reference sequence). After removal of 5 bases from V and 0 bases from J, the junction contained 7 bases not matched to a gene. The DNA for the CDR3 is TGTGCCAGCAGCCTAAGGACAGGGGGATATAGCAATCAGCCCCAGCATTTT. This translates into CASSLRTGGYSNQPQHF.

CDR3 bases: TGCGCCAGCAGCTTGGTACCAGCGGGAGACACCGGGGAGCTGTTTTTT. Protein sequence: CASSLVPAGDTGELFF. The chain is built from TRBV5-1 and TRBJ2-2; the match to TRBD2 covers 8 bases. V shed 0 bases and J 3 bases; nucleotides not matched to a gene: 4. CDR3 length: 16 residues. Germline CDR1 is SGHRS and CDR2 is YFSETQ.

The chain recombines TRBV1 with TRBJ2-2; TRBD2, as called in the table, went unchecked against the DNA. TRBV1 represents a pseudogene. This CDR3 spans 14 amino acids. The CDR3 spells CTSSPPGTPGELFF. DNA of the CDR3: TGCACCAGCAGCCCCCCGGGAACCCCCGGGGAGCTGTTTTTT.

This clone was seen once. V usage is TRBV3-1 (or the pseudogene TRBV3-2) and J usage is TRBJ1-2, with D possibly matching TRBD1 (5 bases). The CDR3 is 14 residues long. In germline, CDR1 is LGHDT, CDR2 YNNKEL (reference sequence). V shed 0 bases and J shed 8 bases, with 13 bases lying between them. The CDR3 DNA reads TGTGCCAGCAGCCAAGAAGTAGGGGCGCGGGGCTACACCTTC. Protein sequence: CASSQEVGARGYTF.

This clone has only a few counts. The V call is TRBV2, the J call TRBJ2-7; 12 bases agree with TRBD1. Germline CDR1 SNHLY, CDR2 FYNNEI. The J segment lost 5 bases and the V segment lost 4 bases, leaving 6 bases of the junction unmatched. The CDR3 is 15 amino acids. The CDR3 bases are TGTGCCAGCAGTGTCCTCGGGACAGGGGGCCACGAGCAGTACTTC. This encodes CASSVLGTGGHEQYF. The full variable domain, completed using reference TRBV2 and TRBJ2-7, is EPEVTQTPSHQVTQMGQEVILRCVPISNHLYFYWYRQILGQKVEFLVSFYNNEISEKSEIFDDQFSVERPDGSNFTLKIRSTKLEDSAMYFCASSVLGTGGHEQYFGPGTRLTVT.

The chain's CDR3 is CASSVGVGLANTGELFF. CDR3 sequence (DNA): TGTGCCAGCAGCGTAGGAGTTGGACTAGCTAACACCGGGGAGCTGTTTTTT. The rearrangement joins TRBV9 to TRBJ2-2, with 8 bases that match TRBD2. The CDR3 is 17 residues long. Germline CDR1 SGDLS, CDR2 YYNGEE. The V gene end was trimmed by 0 bases and the J gene end by 2 bases; junction bases not matched to a gene: 6.